The subject of this entry is one T cell receptor beta chain. This sample is part of a study of blood T cell repertoires in COVID-19. Study details: PBMCs, B-cell-depleted T cells, or T cells provided the cDNA or gDNA that made up the material.

Participants were aged about 18 to 89 years from around 25 US areas. Grouping used clinical history reported by participants in a survey and questionnaire. Measured with immunoSEQ multiplex PCR; TCRdb has only the in-frame clones, and not every one. The table lists some 260,000 clones, approximately 79% of them singletons, with under 4.5% in the top ten. Sample: PBMCs or T cells enriched from blood (not recorded which). The receptor was isolated from a young man with acute COVID-19.

CDR3 sequence reads: CASSLGQRTGGSTQYF. The CDR3 nucleotides are TGCGCCAGCAGCCTCGGTCAACGGACAGGGGGAAGTACGCAGTATTTT. The V call is TRBV5-1, the J call TRBJ2-3; 10 bases fit TRBD1. V dropped 4 bases and J dropped 8; count of bases not matched to a gene: 13. The V gene's germline CDR1 is SGHRS and CDR2 YFSETQ. The CDR3 is 16 residues long. The full variable domain, with the rest looked up from reference TRBV5-1 and TRBJ2-3, is KAGVTQTPRYLIKTRGQQVTLSCSPISGHRSVSWYQQTPGQGLQFLFEYFSETQRNKGNFPGRFSGRQFSNSRSEMNVSTLELGDSALYLCASSLGQRTGGSTQYFGPGTRLTVL.